The 8 T cell receptor beta chains in this list originate from one sample, sequenced in a study of cytomegalovirus exposure and HLA in healthy donors. PCR employed 60 Vbeta and 13 Jbeta primers. Method: immunoSEQ multiplex PCR; TCRdb's copy keeps in-frame clones and lacks some. Altogether more than 110,000 clones are present, around two thirds being singletons, with the ten largest covering approximately 2%. The sample taken for sequencing was PBMCs. The receptors shown here come from a woman in her sixties in good health and CMV-seropositive.

This chain connects TRBV5-4 to TRBJ2-5; D is ambiguous. The CDR3 has 12 residues. The germline V gene encodes CDR1 SGHNT and CDR2 YYREEE (reference sequence). With 3 bases removed from V and 3 bases from J, the gap between germline ends came to 6 bases. CDR3 coding DNA: TGTGCCAGCAGCTCCTCCGAAGAGACCCAGTACTTC. The encoded protein is CASSSSEETQYF.

The chain is built from TRBV6-6 and TRBJ1-5, with a weak D call TRBD1 (6 bases). CDR3 size: 15 residues. Germline CDR1 MNHNY, CDR2 SVGAGI (reference sequence). Deletions cut 3 bases from V and 3 bases from J, with 12 bases between. CDR3 sequence: CASSYQDRNNQPQHF. DNA of the CDR3: TGTGCCAGCAGTTATCAGGACAGAAACAATCAGCCCCAGCATTTT.

This chain joins TRBV29-1 and TRBJ2-1, with D hard to call. The CDR3 is made up of 13 amino acids. Germline V gives CDR1 SQVTM, CDR2 ANQGSEA. The V and J ends lost 8 bases and 7 bases respectively, with 18 bases between them. CDR3: CSHETGAGNEQFF. CDR3 DNA sequence: TGCAGCCATGAGACTGGCGCCGGTAATGAGCAGTTCTTC.

V is TRBV19 and J is TRBJ2-4, with a possible D match to TRBD1 (5 bases). The V gene lost 3 bases and the J gene lost 2 bases, with 5 bases spanning the gap. Germline V gene sequence: CDR1 LNHDA, CDR2 SQIVND (reference sequence). This CDR3 is 13 amino acids long. CDR3 bases: TGTGCCAGTAGTATGGACACCAAAAACATTCAGTACTTC. Amino acid sequence: CASSMDTKNIQYF.

This rearrangement joins TRBV6-5 to TRBJ2-1; 9 bases line up with TRBD2. The V gene end was trimmed by 9 bases and the J gene end by 8 bases; junction bases not matched to a gene: 14. This CDR3 spans 15 amino acids. Germline V gives CDR1 MNHEY, CDR2 SVGAGI. CDR3 in DNA: TGTGCCAGTGTCTCGCGGCGGGAGGGCCTCCATGAGCAGTTCTTC. Residues: CASVSRREGLHEQFF.

The V gene is TRBV9, the J gene TRBJ2-7, with D possibly being TRBD2 (6 bases). CDR3 size: 15 residues. Trimming took 0 bases from V and 0 from J, leaving 10 bases between them. Germline V lookup: CDR1 SGDLS, CDR2 YYNGEE. The CDR3 loop is CASSVGDSASYEQYF. The CDR3 DNA follows: TGTGCCAGCAGCGTAGGGGACTCCGCCTCCTACGAGCAGTACTTC. The full variable domain, in which reference TRBV9 and TRBJ2-7 provide the parts outside the CDR3, is DSGVTQTPKHLITATGQRVTLRCSPRSGDLSVYWYQQSLDQGLQFLIQYYNGEERAKGNILERFSAQQFPDLHSELNLSSLELGDSALYFCASSVGDSASYEQYFGPGTRLTVT.

The chain joins TRBV29-1 to TRBJ2-5; 9 bases are shared with TRBD1. This CDR3 region has 12 residues. Trimming cost V 7 bases and J 5 bases; bases outside gene matches: 5. CDR1 and CDR2 (germline): SQVTM, ANQGSEA. The CDR3 region is CSARDRVETQYF. In nucleotides, the CDR3 is TGCAGCGCCCGGGACAGGGTTGAGACCCAGTACTTC.

This clone was seen only once. The V gene is TRBV6-6, the J gene TRBJ2-1, with 9 bases lining up with TRBD1. CDR3 size: 15 residues. Germline V lookup: CDR1 MNHNY, CDR2 SVGAGI (reference sequence). The J segment lost 6 bases and the V segment lost 7 bases, leaving 10 bases of the junction unmatched. The CDR3 region has the DNA TGTGCCAGCACCTCACCGGGACAGGGATCCAATGAGCAGTTCTTC. It encodes CASTSPGQGSNEQFF.